These 2 T cell receptor beta chains came from one sample sequenced in a study of blood T cell repertoires in COVID-19. Repertoires were generated with immunoSEQ multiplex PCR, while TCRdb's copy carries only in-frame clones and drops some. The sample contains 55,000 to 65,000 clones, approximately 79% of which appear only once. Sequencing was done on a sample of peripheral blood. These receptors originate from a man aged 60-69 years with acute or convalescent COVID-19.

The chain joins TRBV21-1 to TRBJ2-7; the D call of TRBD2 is as the table states it, not checked on the DNA. TRBV21-1 is a known pseudogene. The CDR3 length is 13 residues. The CDR3 nucleotides are TGTGCCAGCAGCAAATCCTCCTCCTACGAGCAGTACTTC. This sequence encodes CASSKSSSYEQYF.

The chain carries TRBV5-1 and TRBJ2-2; tentative D call: TRBD1 (6 bases). The CDR3 runs to 13 residues. Trimming stripped 5 bases from V and 5 bases from J, with 10 bases between. CDR1 and CDR2 from the germline V gene are SGHRS and YFSETQ. CDR3 region: CASRLRGTGELFF. The CDR3 bases are TGCGCCAGCAGGTTGAGGGGGACCGGGGAGCTGTTTTTT.